This entry features one T cell receptor (beta chain) sequence. This record belongs to a study of T cell changes during pregnancy in multiple sclerosis. The assay was immunoSEQ multiplex PCR, and TCRdb's table has in-frame clones only and misses some. The sample consists of over 40,000 clones, approximately 92% of them appearing once. V shed 6 bases and J 0 bases; nucleotides not matched to a gene: 8. This CDR3 contains 15 residues. From germline, CDR1 is LNHDA and CDR2 SQIVND (reference sequence). The genes are TRBV19 and TRBJ2-7; TRBD2 matches 7 bases. This TCR came from a female donor with multiple sclerosis, enrolled in a pregnancy study. The source was peripheral blood, collected in the third trimester of pregnancy. The CDR3 coding sequence is TGTGCCAGTAGCCTCGTGGGAGGGTCCTCCTACGAGCAGTACTTC. It is translated as CASSLVGGSSYEQYF.